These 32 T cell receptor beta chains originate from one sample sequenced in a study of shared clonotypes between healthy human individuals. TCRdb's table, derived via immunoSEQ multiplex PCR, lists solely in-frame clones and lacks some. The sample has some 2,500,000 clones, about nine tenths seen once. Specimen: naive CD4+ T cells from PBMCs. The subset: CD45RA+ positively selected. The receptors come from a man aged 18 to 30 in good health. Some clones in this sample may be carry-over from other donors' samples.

The CDR3 region is CASSPDRVYEQYF. The CDR3, as DNA: TGCGCCAGCAGCCCGGACAGGGTTTACGAGCAGTACTTC. The chain joins TRBV5-1 to TRBJ2-7; the match to TRBD1 covers 8 bases. Trimming cost V 4 bases and J 4 bases; bases outside gene matches: 4. The V gene's germline CDR1 is SGHRS and CDR2 YFSETQ. CDR3 length: 13 amino acids.

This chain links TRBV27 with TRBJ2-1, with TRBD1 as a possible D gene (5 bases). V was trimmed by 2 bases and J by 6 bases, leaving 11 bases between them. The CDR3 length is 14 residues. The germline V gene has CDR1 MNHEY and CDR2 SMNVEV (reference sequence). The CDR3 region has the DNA TGTGCCAGCAGTTTAAAGCAGGGCAGCAATGAGCAGTTCTTC. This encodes CASSLKQGSNEQFF.

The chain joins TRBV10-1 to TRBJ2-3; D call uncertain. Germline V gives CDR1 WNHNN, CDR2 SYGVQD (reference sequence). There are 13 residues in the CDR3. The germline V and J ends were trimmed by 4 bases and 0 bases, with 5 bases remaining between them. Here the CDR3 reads CASSGMSTDTQYF. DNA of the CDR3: TGCGCCAGCAGTGGTATGAGCACAGATACGCAGTATTTT.

CDR3 residues: CAWSVRSGTREGQFF. CDR3 bases: TGTGCCTGGAGTGTTAGAAGCGGAACGAGAGAGGGCCAGTTCTTC. The chain recombines TRBV30 with TRBJ2-1; D possibly corresponds to TRBD2 (5 bases). Germline V gene lookup returns CDR1 GTSNPN and CDR2 SVGIG (reference sequence). Between the trimmed V and J ends, which lost 0 bases and 13 bases, there was a span of 22 bases. This CDR3 region has 15 residues.

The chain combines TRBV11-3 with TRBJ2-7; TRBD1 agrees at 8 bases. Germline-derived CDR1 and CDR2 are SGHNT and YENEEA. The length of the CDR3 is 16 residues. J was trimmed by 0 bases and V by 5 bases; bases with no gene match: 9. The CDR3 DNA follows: TGTGCCAGCAGCGAGGGGACAGGACTCATCTCCTACGAGCAGTACTTC. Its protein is CASSEGTGLISYEQYF. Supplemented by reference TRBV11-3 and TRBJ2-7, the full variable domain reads EAGVVQSPRYKIIEKKQPVAFWCNPISGHNTLYWYLQNLGQGPELLIRYENEEAVDDSQLPKDRFSAERLKGVDSTLKIQPAELGDSAVYLCASSEGTGLISYEQYFGPGTRLTVT.

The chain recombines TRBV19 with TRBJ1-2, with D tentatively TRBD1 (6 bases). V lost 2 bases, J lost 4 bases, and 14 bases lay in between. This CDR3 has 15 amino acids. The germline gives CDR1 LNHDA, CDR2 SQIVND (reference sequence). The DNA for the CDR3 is TGTGCCAGTAGTATATTACCAGGGGTTCTCTATGGCTACACCTTC. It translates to CASSILPGVLYGYTF.

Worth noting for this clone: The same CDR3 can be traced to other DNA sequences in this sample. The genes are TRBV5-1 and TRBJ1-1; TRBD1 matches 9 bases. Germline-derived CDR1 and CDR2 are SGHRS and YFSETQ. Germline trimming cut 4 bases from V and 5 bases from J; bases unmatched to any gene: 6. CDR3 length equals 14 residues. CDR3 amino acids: CASSPQGAGTEAFF. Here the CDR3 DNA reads TGCGCCAGCAGCCCACAGGGGGCAGGGACTGAAGCTTTCTTT.

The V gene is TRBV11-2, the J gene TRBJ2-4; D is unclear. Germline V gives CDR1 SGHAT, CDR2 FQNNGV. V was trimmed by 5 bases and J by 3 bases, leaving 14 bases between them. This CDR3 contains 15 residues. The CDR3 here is CASSSPGIVKNIQYF. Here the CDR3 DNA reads TGTGCCAGCAGCAGTCCGGGTATCGTCAAAAACATTCAGTACTTC.

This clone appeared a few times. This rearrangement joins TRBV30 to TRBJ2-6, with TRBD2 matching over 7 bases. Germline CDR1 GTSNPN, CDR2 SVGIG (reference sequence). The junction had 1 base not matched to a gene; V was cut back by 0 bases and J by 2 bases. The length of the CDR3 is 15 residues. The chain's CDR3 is CAWSVRGAGANVLTF. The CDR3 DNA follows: TGTGCCTGGAGTGTACGGGGGGCTGGGGCCAACGTCCTGACTTTC.

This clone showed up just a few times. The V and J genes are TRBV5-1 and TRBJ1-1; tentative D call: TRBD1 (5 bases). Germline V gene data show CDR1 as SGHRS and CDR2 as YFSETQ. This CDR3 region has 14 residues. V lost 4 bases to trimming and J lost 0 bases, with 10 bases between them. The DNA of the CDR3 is TGCGCCAGCAGCACGGACACGATGAACACTGAAGCTTTCTTT. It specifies CASSTDTMNTEAFF.

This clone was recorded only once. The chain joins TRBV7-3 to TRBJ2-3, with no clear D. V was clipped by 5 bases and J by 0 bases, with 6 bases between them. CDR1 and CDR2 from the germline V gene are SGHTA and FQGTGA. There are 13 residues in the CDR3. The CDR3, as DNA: TGTGCCAGCAGCGCGATTAGCACAGATACGCAGTATTTT. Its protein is CASSAISTDTQYF.

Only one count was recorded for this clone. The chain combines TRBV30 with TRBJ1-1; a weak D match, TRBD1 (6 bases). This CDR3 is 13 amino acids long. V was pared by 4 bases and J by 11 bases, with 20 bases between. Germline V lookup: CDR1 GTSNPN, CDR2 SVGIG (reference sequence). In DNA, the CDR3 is TGTGCCTGGACGCCGGACAGCCTTTCAGGGGCTTTCTTT. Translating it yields CAWTPDSLSGAFF.

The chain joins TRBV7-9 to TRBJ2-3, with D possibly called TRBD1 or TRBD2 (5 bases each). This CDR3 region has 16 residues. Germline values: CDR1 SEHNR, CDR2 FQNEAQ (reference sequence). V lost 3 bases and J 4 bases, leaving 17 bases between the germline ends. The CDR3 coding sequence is TGTGCCAGCAGCTTCGGGGACCAAAACTACGCAGATACGCAGTATTTT. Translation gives CASSFGDQNYADTQYF.

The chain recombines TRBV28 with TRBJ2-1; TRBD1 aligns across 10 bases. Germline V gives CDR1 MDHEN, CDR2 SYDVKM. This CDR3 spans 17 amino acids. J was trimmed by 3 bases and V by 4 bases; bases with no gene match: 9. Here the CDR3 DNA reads TGTGCCAGCAGTTCCAGGCGTTGGGACAGGGGCTACAATGAGCAGTTCTTC. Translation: CASSSRRWDRGYNEQFF.

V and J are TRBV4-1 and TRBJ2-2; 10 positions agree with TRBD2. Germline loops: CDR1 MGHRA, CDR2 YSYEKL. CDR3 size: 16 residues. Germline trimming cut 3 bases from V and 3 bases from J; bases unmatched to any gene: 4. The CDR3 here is CASSQGSGRYTGELFF. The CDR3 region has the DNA TGCGCCAGCAGCCAGGGTAGCGGGAGGTACACCGGGGAGCTGTTTTTT.

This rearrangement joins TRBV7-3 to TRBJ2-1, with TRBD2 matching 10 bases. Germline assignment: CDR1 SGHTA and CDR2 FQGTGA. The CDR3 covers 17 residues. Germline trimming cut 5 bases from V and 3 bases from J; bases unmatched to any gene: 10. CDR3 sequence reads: CASSQPGLAELYNEQFF. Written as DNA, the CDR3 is TGTGCCAGCAGCCAACCCGGACTAGCGGAGCTCTACAATGAGCAGTTCTTC.

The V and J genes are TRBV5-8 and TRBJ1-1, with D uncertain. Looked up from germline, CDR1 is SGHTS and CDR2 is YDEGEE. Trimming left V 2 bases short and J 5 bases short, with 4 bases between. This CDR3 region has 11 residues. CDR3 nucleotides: TGTGCCAGCAGCTTAAGGACTGAAGCTTTCTTT. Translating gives CASSLRTEAFF.

CDR3 DNA sequence: TGTGCCAGCAGCTCCCTGGGACTGGTTGTTTTGCATACGCAGTATTTT. Translated, it gives CASSSLGLVVLHTQYF. V is TRBV7-8 and J is TRBJ2-3; the D gene is possibly TRBD2 (6 bases). The CDR3 contains 16 residues. Germline loops: CDR1 SGHVS, CDR2 FQNEAQ. With 4 bases removed from V and 7 bases from J, the gap between germline ends came to 21 bases.

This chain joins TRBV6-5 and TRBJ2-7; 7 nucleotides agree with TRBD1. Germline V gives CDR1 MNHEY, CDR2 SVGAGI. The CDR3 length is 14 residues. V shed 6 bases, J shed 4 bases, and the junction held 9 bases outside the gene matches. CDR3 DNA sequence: TGTGCCAGCAGGCGAGGACAGGCCGCTTACGAGCAGTACTTC. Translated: CASRRGQAAYEQYF.

CDR3 DNA sequence: TGCGCCAGCAGCCCGGGACGCGAAAACATTCAGTACTTC. Translating gives CASSPGRENIQYF. The chain links TRBV5-1 to TRBJ2-4; the D gene could be TRBD1 or TRBD2 (5 bases each). Trimming took off 4 bases at V and 5 bases at J, with 10 bases between the two ends. Germline CDR1 SGHRS, CDR2 YFSETQ. The CDR3 sequence is 13 residues long.

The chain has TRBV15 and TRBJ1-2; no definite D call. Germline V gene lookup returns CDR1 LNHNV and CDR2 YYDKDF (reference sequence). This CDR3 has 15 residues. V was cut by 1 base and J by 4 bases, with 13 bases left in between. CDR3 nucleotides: TGTGCCACCAGCAGAGGATCATTCGGGCCCTATGGCTACACCTTC. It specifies CATSRGSFGPYGYTF.

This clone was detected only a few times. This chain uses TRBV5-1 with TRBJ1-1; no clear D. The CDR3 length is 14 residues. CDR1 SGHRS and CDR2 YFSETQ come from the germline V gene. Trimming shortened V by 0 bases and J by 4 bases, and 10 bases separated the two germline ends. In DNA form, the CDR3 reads TGCGCCAGCAGCTTGGACGAGGGTCGCACTGAAGCTTTCTTT. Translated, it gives CASSLDEGRTEAFF.

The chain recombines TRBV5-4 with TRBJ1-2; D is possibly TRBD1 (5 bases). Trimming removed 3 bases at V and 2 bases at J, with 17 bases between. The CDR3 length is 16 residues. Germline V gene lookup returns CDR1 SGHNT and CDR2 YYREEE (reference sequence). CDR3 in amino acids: CASSSPGQGRNYGYTF. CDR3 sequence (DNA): TGTGCCAGCAGCTCACCGGGGCAGGGAAGAAACTATGGCTACACCTTC.

In DNA form, the CDR3 reads TGCAGCGTTGAAGAACCGGCCGGCAAGGCAAGGAACACTGAAGCTTTCTTT. Its translation is CSVEEPAGKARNTEAFF. J is TRBJ1-1 and V is TRBV29-1; D remains ambiguous. This CDR3 is 17 amino acids long. V lost 0 bases and J 1 base, leaving 18 bases between the germline ends. CDR1 SQVTM and CDR2 ANQGSEA come from the germline V gene.

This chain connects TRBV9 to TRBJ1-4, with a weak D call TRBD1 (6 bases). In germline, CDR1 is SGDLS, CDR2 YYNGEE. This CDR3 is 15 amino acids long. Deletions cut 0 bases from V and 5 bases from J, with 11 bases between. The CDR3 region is CASSVVGGLNEKLFF. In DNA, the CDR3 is TGTGCCAGCAGCGTAGTAGGGGGACTCAATGAAAAACTGTTTTTT.

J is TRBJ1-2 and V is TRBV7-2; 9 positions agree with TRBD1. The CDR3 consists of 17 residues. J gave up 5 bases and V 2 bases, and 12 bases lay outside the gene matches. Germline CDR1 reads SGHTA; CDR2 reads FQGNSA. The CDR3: CASSLRGQGTPGYGYTF. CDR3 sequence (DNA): TGTGCCAGCAGCTTAAGAGGACAGGGGACTCCTGGGTATGGCTACACCTTC.

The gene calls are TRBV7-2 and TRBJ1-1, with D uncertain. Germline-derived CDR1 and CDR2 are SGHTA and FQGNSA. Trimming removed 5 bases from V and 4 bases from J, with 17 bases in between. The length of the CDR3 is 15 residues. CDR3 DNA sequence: TGTGCCAGCAGCCAGCTCCCCTTCGGGTCCACTGAAGCTTTCTTT. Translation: CASSQLPFGSTEAFF.

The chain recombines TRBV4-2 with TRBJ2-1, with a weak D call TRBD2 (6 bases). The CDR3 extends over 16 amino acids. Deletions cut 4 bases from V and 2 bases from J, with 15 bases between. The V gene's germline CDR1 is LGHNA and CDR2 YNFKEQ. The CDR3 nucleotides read TGTGCCAGCAGCCCCGGGGCGGGGAGAGCCTACAATGAGCAGTTCTTC. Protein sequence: CASSPGAGRAYNEQFF.

CDR3 DNA sequence: TGTGCCAGAAGCTCGCCCCACGGACTGTCGGTTGATCGCGAGCAGTTCTTC. Its translation: CARSSPHGLSVDREQFF. The V gene is TRBV5-3, the J gene TRBJ2-1; a weak D match, TRBD2 (5 bases). TRBV5-3 has ORF status, its function being uncertain. The CDR3 sequence is 17 residues long. Trimming pared 3 bases from V and 10 bases from J, leaving 26 bases between.

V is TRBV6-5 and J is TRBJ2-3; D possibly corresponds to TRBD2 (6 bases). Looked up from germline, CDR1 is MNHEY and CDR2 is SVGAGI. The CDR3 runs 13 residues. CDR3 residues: CVAREYSTDTQYF. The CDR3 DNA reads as TGTGTCGCACGGGAGTACAGCACAGATACGCAGTATTTT.

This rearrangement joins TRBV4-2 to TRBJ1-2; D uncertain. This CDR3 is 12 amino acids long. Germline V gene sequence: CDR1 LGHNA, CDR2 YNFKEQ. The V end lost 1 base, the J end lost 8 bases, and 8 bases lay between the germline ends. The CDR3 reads CASSQALYGYTF. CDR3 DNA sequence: TGTGCCAGCAGCCAAGCGTTATACGGCTACACCTTC.

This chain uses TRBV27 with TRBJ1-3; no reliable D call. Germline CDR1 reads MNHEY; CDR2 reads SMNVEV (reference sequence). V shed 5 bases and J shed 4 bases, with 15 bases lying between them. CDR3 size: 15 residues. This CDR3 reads CASSPLEWGGNTIYF. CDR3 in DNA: TGTGCCAGCAGTCCCCTTGAGTGGGGAGGAAACACCATATATTTT.